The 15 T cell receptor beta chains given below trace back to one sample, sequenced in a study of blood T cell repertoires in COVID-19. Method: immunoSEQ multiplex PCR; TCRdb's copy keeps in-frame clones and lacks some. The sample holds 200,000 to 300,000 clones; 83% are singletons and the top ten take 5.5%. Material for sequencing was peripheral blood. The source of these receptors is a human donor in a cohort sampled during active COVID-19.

The CDR3 DNA reads as TGTGCCACCAGCAGAGGGCAGGGGCAGCGAGATACGCAGTATTTT. This translates into CATSRGQGQRDTQYF. The chain has TRBV15 and TRBJ2-3; the D gene is possibly TRBD1 (6 bases). V lost 1 base and J 5 bases, leaving 13 bases between the germline ends. This CDR3 spans 15 amino acids. Germline V gene lookup returns CDR1 LNHNV and CDR2 YYDKDF (reference sequence).

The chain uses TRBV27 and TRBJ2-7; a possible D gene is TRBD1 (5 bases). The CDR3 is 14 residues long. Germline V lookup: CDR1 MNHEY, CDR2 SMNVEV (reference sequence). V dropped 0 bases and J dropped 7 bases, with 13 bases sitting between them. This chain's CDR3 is CASSLSGVLEEQYF. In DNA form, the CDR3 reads TGTGCCAGCAGTTTATCAGGGGTCCTTGAGGAGCAGTACTTC.

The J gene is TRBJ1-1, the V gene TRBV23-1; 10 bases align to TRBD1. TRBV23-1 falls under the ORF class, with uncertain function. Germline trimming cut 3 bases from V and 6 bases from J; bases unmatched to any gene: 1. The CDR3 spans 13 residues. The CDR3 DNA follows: TGCGCCAGCAGTCAGACAGGGGGCGCTGAAGCTTTCTTT. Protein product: CASSQTGGAEAFF.

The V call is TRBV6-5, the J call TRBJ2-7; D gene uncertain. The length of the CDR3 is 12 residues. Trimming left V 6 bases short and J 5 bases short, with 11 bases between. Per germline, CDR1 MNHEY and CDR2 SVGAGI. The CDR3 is CASRDIWDEQYF. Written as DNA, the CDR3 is TGTGCCAGCAGAGACATTTGGGACGAGCAGTACTTC.

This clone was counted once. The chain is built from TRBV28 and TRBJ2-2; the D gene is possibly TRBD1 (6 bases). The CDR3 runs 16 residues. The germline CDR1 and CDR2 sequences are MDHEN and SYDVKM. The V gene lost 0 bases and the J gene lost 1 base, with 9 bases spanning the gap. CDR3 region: CASSLWGAMNTGELFF. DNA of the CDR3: TGTGCCAGCAGTTTATGGGGGGCAATGAACACCGGGGAGCTGTTTTTT.

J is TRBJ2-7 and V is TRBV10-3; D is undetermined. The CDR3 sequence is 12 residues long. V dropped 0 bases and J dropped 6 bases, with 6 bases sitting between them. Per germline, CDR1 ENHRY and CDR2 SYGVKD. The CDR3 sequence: CAISESRLEQYF. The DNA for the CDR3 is TGTGCCATCAGTGAGTCTCGACTCGAGCAGTACTTC.

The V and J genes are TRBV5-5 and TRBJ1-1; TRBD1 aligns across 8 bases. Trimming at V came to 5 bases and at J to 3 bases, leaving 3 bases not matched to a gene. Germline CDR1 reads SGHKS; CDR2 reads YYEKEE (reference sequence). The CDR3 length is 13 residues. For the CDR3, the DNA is TGTGCCAGCAGGTTGACAGGGGACACTGAAGCTTTCTTT. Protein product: CASRLTGDTEAFF.

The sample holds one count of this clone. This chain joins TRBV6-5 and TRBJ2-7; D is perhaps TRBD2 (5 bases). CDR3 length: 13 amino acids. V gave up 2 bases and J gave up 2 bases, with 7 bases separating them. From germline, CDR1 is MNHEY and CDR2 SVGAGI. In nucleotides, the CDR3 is TGTGCCAGCAGTTACGCGGGTACCTACGAGCAGTACTTC. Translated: CASSYAGTYEQYF.

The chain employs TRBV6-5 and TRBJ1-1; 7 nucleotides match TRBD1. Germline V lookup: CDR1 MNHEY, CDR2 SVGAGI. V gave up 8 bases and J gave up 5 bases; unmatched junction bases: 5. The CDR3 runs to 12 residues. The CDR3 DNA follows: TGTGCCAGCCGACAGGGTTGGACTGAAGCTTTCTTT. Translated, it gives CASRQGWTEAFF.

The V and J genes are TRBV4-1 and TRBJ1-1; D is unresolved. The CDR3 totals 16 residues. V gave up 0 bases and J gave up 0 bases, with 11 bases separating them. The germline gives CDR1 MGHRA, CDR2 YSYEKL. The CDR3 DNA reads TGCGCCAGCAGCCAAGATGAGGCCAAAGTGAACACTGAAGCTTTCTTT. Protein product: CASSQDEAKVNTEAFF.

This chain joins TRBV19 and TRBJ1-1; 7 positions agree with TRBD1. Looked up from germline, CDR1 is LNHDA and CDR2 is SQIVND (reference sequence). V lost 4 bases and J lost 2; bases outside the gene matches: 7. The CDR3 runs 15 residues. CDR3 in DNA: TGTGCCAGTAGTACTGTAGGGACAGCCAACACTGAAGCTTTCTTT. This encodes CASSTVGTANTEAFF.

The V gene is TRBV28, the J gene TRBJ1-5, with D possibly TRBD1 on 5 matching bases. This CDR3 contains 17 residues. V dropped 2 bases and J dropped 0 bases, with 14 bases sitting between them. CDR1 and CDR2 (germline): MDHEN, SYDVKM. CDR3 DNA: TGTGCCAGCAGTTTAACCGACGGGGGATATAGCAATCAGCCCCAGCATTTT. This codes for CASSLTDGGYSNQPQHF.

In DNA, the CDR3 is TGTGCCAGCCGCCATCCCCTTCGCGACAGGGAAAACCCCGGGGAGCTGTTTTTT. Its protein product is CASRHPLRDRENPGELFF. This sequence joins TRBV11-2 and TRBJ2-2; 7 bases match TRBD1. Trimming removed 8 bases from V and 6 bases from J; junction bases left unmatched: 21. Germline V lookup: CDR1 SGHAT, CDR2 FQNNGV. This CDR3 contains 18 residues.

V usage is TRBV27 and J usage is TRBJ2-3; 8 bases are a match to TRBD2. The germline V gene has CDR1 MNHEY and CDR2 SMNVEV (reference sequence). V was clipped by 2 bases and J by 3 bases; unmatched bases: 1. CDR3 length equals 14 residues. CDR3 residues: CASSLAGGTDTQYF. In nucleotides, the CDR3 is TGTGCCAGCAGTTTAGCGGGAGGAACAGATACGCAGTATTTT.

The CDR3 here is CASSISGTGANVLTF. CDR3 DNA sequence: TGTGCCAGTAGTATATCCGGTACCGGGGCCAACGTCCTGACTTTC. V usage is TRBV19 and J usage is TRBJ2-6, with D unclear. CDR3 length: 15 residues. CDR1 is LNHDA and CDR2 is SQIVND in the germline V gene (reference sequence). With 2 bases removed from V and 4 bases from J, the gap between germline ends came to 9 bases.